These T cell receptor beta chains were read from a single sample in a study of PD-L1 blockade in urothelial cancer. Sequencing used immunoSEQ multiplex PCR; TCRdb keeps in-frame clones, though not all of them. The table lists some 110,000 clones, roughly 91% of them singletons. The source material was PBMCs, sampled around atezolizumab (anti-PD-L1) treatment. The receptors originated from a man aged 60-69 years with urothelial cancer. Both conserved end residues are part of each CDR3. The D gene is left open where the match is weak. A row's size may be missing; if present it is once, few, many or a size class.

D	size	V	J	CDR3	DNA
TRBD1	-	TRBV6-1	TRBJ2-3	CASTRQGDSTDTQYF	TGTGCCAGTACCCGACAGGGTGATAGCACAGATACGCAGTATTTT
-	few	TRBV9	TRBJ1-1	CASSVGGPANTEAFF	TGTGCCAGCAGCGTAGGTGGGCCGGCCAACACTGAAGCTTTCTTT
TRBD2	-	TRBV7-8	TRBJ2-3	CASSLLTTSGGAGVEYF	TGTGCCAGCAGCCTTCTAACGACTAGCGGGGGGGCCGGCGTCGAATATTTT
-	-	TRBV27	TRBJ1-1	CASSFRQDYTEAFF	TGTGCCAGCAGTTTTAGGCAGGATTACACTGAAGCTTTCTTT
TRBD1	-	TRBV4-3	TRBJ2-3	CASSRQGGTDTQYF	TGCGCCAGCAGCCGACAGGGCGGGACAGATACGCAGTATTTT
-	-	TRBV9	TRBJ1-4	CASSVGGGINEKLFF	TGTGCCAGCAGCGTAGGGGGAGGGATTAATGAAAAACTGTTTTTT
-	-	TRBV19	TRBJ2-6	CASSTPASTDSGANVLTF	TGTGCCAGTAGTACCCCGGCATCTACAGACTCTGGGGCCAACGTCCTGACTTTC
-	-	TRBV5-4	TRBJ2-2	CASSALQGNTGELFF	TGTGCCAGCAGCGCCCTACAGGGAAACACCGGGGAGCTGTTTTTT
-	-	TRBV13	TRBJ2-1	CASTNNNEQFF	TGTGCCAGCACCAACAACAATGAGCAGTTCTTC
-	-	TRBV28	TRBJ2-7	CASSFRGSSEQYF	TGTGCCAGCAGTTTCCGGGGGTCTAGCGAGCAGTACTTC
TRBD1	-	TRBV28	TRBJ1-1	CASSSQGRYTEAFF	TGTGCCAGCAGTTCACAGGGGCGGTACACTGAAGCTTTCTTT
TRBD2	once	TRBV5-6	TRBJ2-1	CASSAKLAGLYNEQFF	TGTGCCAGCAGCGCGAAACTAGCGGGACTTTACAATGAGCAGTTCTTC
TRBD1	few	TRBV29-1	TRBJ1-2	CSVQTSQGGHGYTF	TGCAGCGTGCAAACCAGTCAGGGGGGCCATGGCTACACCTTC
TRBD1	-	TRBV15	TRBJ1-5	CATSRQWTGDQPQHF	TGTGCCACCAGCAGACAATGGACAGGGGATCAGCCCCAGCATTTT
TRBD1	-	TRBV18	TRBJ2-1	CASSPLTTGQDYNEQFF	TGTGCCAGCTCACCATTGACGACAGGGCAAGATTACAATGAGCAGTTCTTC
-	-	TRBV4-2	TRBJ1-1	CASSLQLLGANTEAFF	TGTGCCAGCAGCCTCCAACTATTGGGGGCGAACACTGAAGCTTTCTTT
TRBD1	-	TRBV2	TRBJ2-2	CASSIQGAQGGELFF	TGTGCCAGCAGCATACAGGGGGCGCAAGGCGGGGAGCTGTTTTTT
TRBD2	-	TRBV9	TRBJ2-3	CASSGQLAGMADTQYF	TGTGCCAGCAGCGGTCAACTAGCGGGGATGGCAGATACGCAGTATTTT
TRBD2	-	TRBV10-2	TRBJ2-3	CASTLAGPTDTQYF	TGCGCCAGCACTTTAGCGGGACCCACAGATACGCAGTATTTT
-	-	TRBV10-1	TRBJ2-7	CASRSGPEGEQYF	TGCGCCAGCAGGTCCGGACCGGAGGGCGAGCAGTACTTC
TRBD1	-	TRBV28	TRBJ1-5	CAGGGTGFNQPQHF	TGTGCCGGCGGAGGGACAGGGTTCAATCAGCCCCAGCATTTT
-	-	TRBV29-1	TRBJ2-1	CSVLWQGPWDEQFF	TGCAGCGTTCTCTGGCAGGGGCCCTGGGATGAGCAGTTCTTC
TRBD1	-	TRBV5-4	TRBJ2-5	CASSPGQGQETQYF	TGTGCCAGCAGCCCAGGACAGGGCCAAGAGACCCAGTACTTC
-	-	TRBV6-5	TRBJ2-7	CASSYGTDANYEQYF	TGTGCCAGCAGTTACGGAACAGATGCAAACTACGAGCAGTACTTC
TRBD2	-	TRBV7-8	TRBJ2-3	CASSSIAGWADTQYF	TGTGCCAGCAGCTCTATAGCGGGGTGGGCGGATACGCAGTATTTT
-	-	TRBV5-1	TRBJ1-1	CASSLAGSGRMNTEAFF	TGCGCCAGCAGCTTGGCGGGGAGTGGGCGGATGAACACTGAAGCTTTCTTT
-	-	TRBV18	TRBJ2-3	CASSPSKGALGTDTQYF	TGTGCCAGCTCACCGTCCAAAGGGGCCCTCGGCACAGATACGCAGTATTTT
TRBD1	-	TRBV27	TRBJ2-7	CASSFDRGLREQYF	TGTGCCAGCAGCTTCGACAGGGGGCTTCGCGAGCAGTACTTC
-	-	TRBV9	TRBJ1-2	CASNRLAESYGYTF	TGTGCCAGCAACCGACTGGCGGAGAGTTATGGCTACACCTTC
-	-	TRBV19	TRBJ2-5	CASSTPDFYKETQYF	TGTGCCAGTAGTACCCCGGACTTCTATAAAGAGACCCAGTACTTC
-	few	TRBV2	TRBJ2-7	CASSANSPYEQYF	TGTGCCAGCAGTGCCAACAGCCCCTACGAGCAGTACTTC
-	once	TRBV28	TRBJ1-1	CASSLGGGTEAFF	TGTGCCAGCAGTTTAGGGGGGGGAACTGAAGCTTTCTTT
-	-	TRBV4-1	TRBJ2-2	CASNDGLGISGELFF	TGCGCCAGCAACGACGGACTTGGAATTAGCGGGGAGCTGTTTTTT
-	-	TRBV7-2	TRBJ1-1	CASSPRAARDGTEAFF	TGTGCCAGCAGCCCCAGGGCGGCTAGGGATGGGACTGAAGCTTTCTTT
-	-	TRBV27	TRBJ1-2	CASSFGGGGNYGYTF	TGTGCCAGCTCCTTTGGGGGAGGGGGGAACTATGGCTACACCTTC
-	once	TRBV28	TRBJ2-1	CASSLRERSYNEQFF	TGTGCCAGCAGTTTGAGGGAGAGGTCCTACAATGAGCAGTTCTTC
TRBD1	-	TRBV6-1	TRBJ1-2	CASSEWQGAVGYTF	TGTGCCAGCAGTGAGTGGCAGGGGGCAGTCGGCTACACCTTC
-	-	TRBV7-8	TRBJ1-2	CASSLGHSTNYGYTF	TGTGCCAGCAGCTTAGGACACAGCACTAACTATGGCTACACCTTC
-	-	TRBV18	TRBJ2-7	CASSSQGSSYEQYF	TGTGCCAGCTCGTCCCAGGGTAGCTCCTACGAGCAGTACTTC
-	-	TRBV9	TRBJ1-3	CASSYVEGGFSSGNTIYF	TGTGCCAGCAGCTACGTAGAAGGAGGGTTTAGCTCTGGAAACACCATATATTTT
TRBD1	-	TRBV14	TRBJ1-1	CASSVSGTGGLAFF	TGTGCCAGCAGCGTAAGCGGGACAGGGGGTTTGGCTTTCTTT
-	-	TRBV6-6	TRBJ1-1	CASRQENTEAFF	TGTGCCAGCAGACAGGAGAACACTGAAGCTTTCTTT
TRBD1	-	TRBV12-5	TRBJ2-1	CASGLPGQGGNEQFF	TGTGCTAGTGGTTTGCCGGGACAGGGTGGAAATGAGCAGTTCTTC
TRBD1	-	TRBV6-5	TRBJ2-1	CASGDRDNEQFF	TGTGCCAGCGGGGACAGGGACAATGAGCAGTTCTTC
TRBD2	-	TRBV28	TRBJ2-7	CASSLYREGPRYEQYF	TGTGCCAGCAGTTTATATCGGGAGGGCCCCCGCTACGAGCAGTACTTC
-	-	TRBV6-4	TRBJ2-3	CASRQSDTDTQYF	TGTGCCAGCAGACAATCCGACACAGATACGCAGTATTTT
TRBD2	-	TRBV5-1	TRBJ2-7	CASSLEGTSGVEQYF	TGCGCCAGCAGCTTGGAAGGGACTAGCGGAGTGGAGCAGTACTTC
-	-	TRBV15	TRBJ2-1	CATSRGGTGSYNEQFF	TGTGCCACCAGCAGAGGGGGGACTGGCTCCTACAATGAGCAGTTCTTC
TRBD2	-	TRBV10-2	TRBJ2-5	CASSESGGAGLGTQYF	TGCGCCAGCAGTGAGTCGGGCGGGGCGGGACTAGGGACCCAGTACTTC
TRBD1	-	TRBV6-1	TRBJ1-1	CASSKDRGNTEAFF	TGTGCCAGCAGTAAAGACAGGGGAAACACTGAAGCTTTCTTT
-	-	TRBV28	TRBJ1-6	CASSPWTPTDYNSPLHF	TGTGCCAGCAGCCCCTGGACACCGACAGATTATAATTCACCCCTCCACTTT
-	-	TRBV5-8	TRBJ2-7	CASPPRPIASGEQYF	TGTGCCAGCCCTCCTCGTCCCATAGCATCTGGCGAGCAGTACTTC
-	-	TRBV6-5	TRBJ1-1	CASSLGVNTEAFF	TGTGCCAGCAGTTTAGGGGTGAACACTGAAGCTTTCTTT
-	-	TRBV28	TRBJ2-5	CASSLGGIKQETQYF	TGTGCCAGCAGTTTAGGCGGCATCAAACAAGAGACCCAGTACTTC